Each of the 16 T cell receptor beta chains below was sequenced from the same sample in a study of response to subunit inactivated influenza vaccine. TCRdb called the RT-PCR reads again in MiXCR, with one record for every CDR3 protein. Of some 500,000 distinct CDR3 sequences listed, 16% are singletons. The sample in question was CD4+ T cells sorted from PBMCs, obtained roughly 24 months after vaccination. The receptors here all came from a man between 50 and 70 years old who received an inactivated influenza vaccine.

This clonotype has a handful of counts. The chain recombines TRBV5-1 with TRBJ2-6, with D unresolved. The ends were cut back, 6 bases at V and 0 bases at J, with 13 bases in the middle. Germline V gives CDR1 SGHRS, CDR2 YFSETQ. CDR3 length: 16 amino acids. The CDR3 region is CASTTMYTSGANVLTF. CDR3 nucleotide sequence: TGCGCCAGCACCACTATGTATACCTCTGGGGCCAACGTCCTGACTTTC. The full variable domain, completed using reference TRBV5-1 and TRBJ2-6, is KAGVTQTPRYLIKTRGQQVTLSCSPISGHRSVSWYQQTPGQGLQFLFEYFSETQRNKGNFPGRFSGRQFSNSRSEMNVSTLELGDSALYLCASTTMYTSGANVLTFGAGSRLTVL.

This clonotype has a handful of counts. V and J are TRBV12-3 or TRBV12-4 and TRBJ2-5; D is tentatively TRBD1 or TRBD2 (5 bases each). CDR3 length: 14 residues. V was shortened by 1 base and J by 7 bases, with 13 bases between the two germline ends. This CDR3 reads CASSLGLNGATQYF. CDR3 nucleotide sequence: TGTGCCAGCAGTTTAGGCCTTAACGGGGCGACCCAGTACTTC.

This clonotype was counted between two and nine times. J is TRBJ1-2 and V is TRBV6-2 or TRBV6-3, with TRBD1 as a possible D gene (5 bases). CDR1 and CDR2 from the germline V gene are MNHEY and SVGEGT. Trimming shortened V by 0 bases and J by 6 bases, and 20 bases separated the two germline ends. CDR3 length: 17 amino acids. The CDR3 region is CASSYSKKYLGVHGYTF. The CDR3 DNA reads as TGTGCCAGCAGTTACTCGAAAAAGTATTTGGGGGTCCATGGCTACACCTTC.

This clonotype was counted a few times. The J gene is TRBJ2-1, the V gene TRBV29-1; D perhaps matches TRBD1 (6 bases). The V gene lost 5 bases and the J gene lost 3 bases, with 29 bases spanning the gap. This CDR3 region has 19 residues. Per the germline V gene, CDR1 is SQVTM and CDR2 is ANQGSEA. CDR3 nucleotides: TGCAGCGTTTTCCCCGACAGGTTGGGGCCGCTAGGGAGCTACAATGAGCAGTTCTTC. Translation gives CSVFPDRLGPLGSYNEQFF.

CDR3 nucleotide sequence: TGTGCCAGCAGCTTAGCGCAGGGTGGCACCGGGGAGCTGTTTTTT. It codes for CASSLAQGGTGELFF. The chain combines TRBV7-2 with TRBJ2-2; weak D call: TRBD1 (5 bases). The germline gives CDR1 SGHTA, CDR2 FQGNSA. The CDR3 is 15 amino acids. The V end was cut by 0 bases, the J end by 4 bases, with 9 bases between.

This clonotype has a handful of counts. The chain is built from TRBV4-2 and TRBJ2-7; 10 bases match TRBD1. Germline trimming cut 1 base from V and 1 base from J; bases unmatched to any gene: 7. The CDR3 runs to 17 residues. Germline CDR1 and CDR2: LGHNA and YNFKEQ. The CDR3 coding sequence is TGTGCCAGCAGCCAAGGCGGGACAGGGGCCTATTCCTACGAGCAGTACTTC. Its protein is CASSQGGTGAYSYEQYF.

The chain employs TRBV7-9 and TRBJ2-5; D might be TRBD1 (8 bases). Germline loops: CDR1 SEHNR, CDR2 FQNEAQ (reference sequence). CDR3 length: 13 amino acids. Trimming left V 5 bases short and J 5 bases short, with 12 bases between. The CDR3 nucleotides are TGTGCCAGCAGCACAGGGGGAGGGGAGACCCAGTACTTC. Its protein is CASSTGGGETQYF.

J is TRBJ2-7 and V is TRBV6-2 or TRBV6-3, with TRBD2 matching 7 bases. V gave up 6 bases and J gave up 2 bases; unmatched junction bases: 7. The CDR3 runs to 14 residues. Per germline, CDR1 MNHEY and CDR2 SVGEGT. Here the CDR3 DNA reads TGTGCCAGCAGACGAACCGGGACTACCTACGAGCAGTACTTC. Encoded protein: CASRRTGTTYEQYF.

V usage is TRBV5-5 and J usage is TRBJ1-1, with no clear D. With 4 bases removed from V and 4 bases from J, the gap between germline ends came to 14 bases. The CDR3 has 14 amino acids. CDR1 is SGHKS, CDR2 YYEKEE, per germline (reference sequence). The CDR3: CASSRAGQPTEAFF. For the CDR3, the DNA is TGTGCCAGCAGCAGGGCCGGGCAGCCCACTGAAGCTTTCTTT.

This clonotype was recorded at least ten times. The chain recombines TRBV6-2 or TRBV6-3 with TRBJ2-7, with D possibly TRBD1 on 6 matching bases. Trimming pared 8 bases from V and 6 bases from J, leaving 17 bases between. The length of the CDR3 is 13 residues. Germline V gives CDR1 MNHEY, CDR2 SVGEGT. CDR3 DNA sequence: TGTGCCAGCGAGAGGGACAAAGTGAGCGAGCAGTACTTC. It codes for CASERDKVSEQYF.

This clonotype occurred a few times. The chain joins TRBV6-1 to TRBJ2-6; possible D gene TRBD2, 5 bases. Trimming left V 7 bases short and J 6 bases short, with 13 bases between. This CDR3 has 14 amino acids. Germline values: CDR1 MNHNS, CDR2 SASEGT. CDR3 loop: CASKVALSANVLTF. CDR3 coding DNA: TGTGCCAGCAAAGTAGCGCTCTCGGCCAACGTCCTGACTTTC.

This clonotype occurred a few times. As DNA, the CDR3 is TGTGCCAGCAGTCTCAGGGTTCTGGAGACCCAGTACTTC. This translates into CASSLRVLETQYF. V gene TRBV27 combines with J gene TRBJ2-5; maybe TRBD1 (5 bases). CDR3 length: 13 residues. The germline CDR1 and CDR2 sequences are MNHEY and SMNVEV (reference sequence). The V and J ends lost 5 bases and 5 bases respectively, with 12 bases between them.

CDR3 amino acids: CATMPDARGNVYTF. In DNA, the CDR3 is TGTGCCACCATGCCGGACGCCAGGGGCAATGTCTACACCTTC. The genes are TRBV28 and TRBJ1-2; tentative D call: TRBD1 (6 bases). The CDR3 consists of 14 residues. CDR1 is MDHEN and CDR2 is SYDVKM in the germline V gene. Trimming removed 10 bases from V and 10 bases from J, with 25 bases in between.

The DNA of the CDR3 is TGTGCCAGCAGCCAAGGTCGAAACATCGGAGGCGATGAGCAGTTCTTC. It yields the protein CASSQGRNIGGDEQFF. This sequence joins TRBV4-2 and TRBJ2-1, with D perhaps TRBD2 (5 bases). The CDR3 spans 16 residues. The V end lost 1 base, the J end lost 8 bases, and 18 bases lay between the germline ends. Germline V gene data show CDR1 as LGHNA and CDR2 as YNFKEQ.

The chain couples TRBV20-1 to TRBJ2-1; unclear D gene. Trimming left V 5 bases short and J 6 bases short, with 8 bases between. Germline CDR1 reads DFQATT; CDR2 reads SNEGSKA (reference sequence). CDR3 size: 11 residues. The CDR3 loop is CSAPKLNEQFF. The CDR3 bases are TGCAGTGCTCCGAAACTCAATGAGCAGTTCTTC.

The V gene is TRBV20-1, the J gene TRBJ1-1, with D possibly TRBD1 on 5 matching bases. Trimming removed 4 bases from V and 2 bases from J, with 11 bases in between. Germline assignment: CDR1 DFQATT and CDR2 SNEGSKA (reference sequence). CDR3 length equals 13 residues. CDR3 DNA sequence: TGCAGTGCTAACGCAGGGTCTAACACTGAAGCTTTCTTT. Its translation: CSANAGSNTEAFF.